This T cell receptor beta chain was identified in a study of graft-versus-host responses after intestinal transplantation. Germline lookup yields CDR1 LNHNV and CDR2 YYDKDF (reference sequence). V was trimmed by 0 bases and J by 0 bases, leaving 10 bases between them. The CDR3 sequence is 16 residues long. The assay was immunoSEQ multiplex PCR, and TCRdb's table has in-frame clones only and misses some. The repertoire holds 70,000 to 95,000 clones, with roughly 91% as singletons. Concerning this clone: Its antigen is not identified.

This clonotype originated in a human donor who was the organ donor for an intestinal transplant. The specimen comprised unstimulated CD8+ T cells sorted from spleen or lymph node cells, sampled before transplant. This sequence joins TRBV15 and TRBJ2-3; maybe TRBD2 (6 bases). The CDR3: CATSRDISGSTDTQYF. As DNA, the CDR3 is TGTGCCACCAGCAGAGATATTAGCGGTAGCACAGATACGCAGTATTTT.